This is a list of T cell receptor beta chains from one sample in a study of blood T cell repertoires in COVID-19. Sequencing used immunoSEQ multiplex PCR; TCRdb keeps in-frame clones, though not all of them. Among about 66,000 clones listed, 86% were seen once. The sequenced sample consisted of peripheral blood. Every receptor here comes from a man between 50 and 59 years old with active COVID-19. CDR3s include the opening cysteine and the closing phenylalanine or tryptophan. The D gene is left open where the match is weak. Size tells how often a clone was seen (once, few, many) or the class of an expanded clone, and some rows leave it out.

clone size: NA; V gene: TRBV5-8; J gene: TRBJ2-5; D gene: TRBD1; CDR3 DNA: TGTGCCAGCAGCCTAAAAGGGACAGACCAAGAGACCCAGTACTTC; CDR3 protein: CASSLKGTDQETQYF
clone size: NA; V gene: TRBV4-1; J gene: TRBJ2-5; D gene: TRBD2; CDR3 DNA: TGCGCCAGCAGCCCCTCAGGACTAGCGGGACCGGCGTACCAAGAGACCCAGTACTTC; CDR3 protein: CASSPSGLAGPAYQETQYF
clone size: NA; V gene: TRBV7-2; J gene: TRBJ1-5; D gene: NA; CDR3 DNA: TGTGCCAGCAGCTTAGGAGGGAGGGTTAGCAATCAGCCCCAGCATTTT; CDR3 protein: CASSLGGRVSNQPQHF
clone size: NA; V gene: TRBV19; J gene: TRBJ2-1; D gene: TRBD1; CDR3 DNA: TGTGCCAGTAGTATAACGACAGGGGTTCATAATGAGCAGTTCTTC; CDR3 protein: CASSITTGVHNEQFF
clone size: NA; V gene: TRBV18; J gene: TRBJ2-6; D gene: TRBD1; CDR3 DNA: TGTGCCAGCTCACCACTGGGAGAGGGGGCCTCTGGGGCCAACGTCCTGACTTTC; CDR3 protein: CASSPLGEGASGANVLTF
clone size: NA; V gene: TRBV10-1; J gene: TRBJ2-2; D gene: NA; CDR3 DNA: TGCGCCAGCAGTGAGCGACAGGACACCGGGGAGCTGTTTTTT; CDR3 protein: CASSERQDTGELFF
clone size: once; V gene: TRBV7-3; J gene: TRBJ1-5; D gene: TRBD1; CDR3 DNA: TGTGCCAGCAGCCTCGGGACAGGCAATCAGCCCCAGCATTTT; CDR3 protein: CASSLGTGNQPQHF
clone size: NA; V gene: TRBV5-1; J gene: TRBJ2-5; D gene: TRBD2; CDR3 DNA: TGCGCCAGCAGCTTGTTAGCGGGAGTAGAAGAGACCCAGTACTTC; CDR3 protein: CASSLLAGVEETQYF
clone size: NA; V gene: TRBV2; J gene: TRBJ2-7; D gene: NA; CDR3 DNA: TGTGCCAGCACCTCCGGGGTACTAAAACTCTACGAGCAGTACTTC; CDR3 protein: CASTSGVLKLYEQYF
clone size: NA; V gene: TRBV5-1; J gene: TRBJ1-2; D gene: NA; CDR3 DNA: TGCGCCAGCAGCTTACGGCAGGGCCGGAGCTATGGCTACACCTTC; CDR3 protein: CASSLRQGRSYGYTF
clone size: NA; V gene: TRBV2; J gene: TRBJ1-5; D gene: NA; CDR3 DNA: TGTGCCAGCAAATCCCGGACAGTCAATCAGCCCCAGCATTTT; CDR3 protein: CASKSRTVNQPQHF
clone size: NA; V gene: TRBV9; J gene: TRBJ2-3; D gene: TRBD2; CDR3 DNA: TGTGCCAGCAGCGTGCTGAGCGGGGGGACCACAGATACGCAGTATTTT; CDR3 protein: CASSVLSGGTTDTQYF
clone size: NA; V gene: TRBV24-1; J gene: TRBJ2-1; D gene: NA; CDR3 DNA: TGTGCCACCAGTGATTCAGGGCCTAGCTCCTACAATGAGCAGTTCTTC; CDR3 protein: CATSDSGPSSYNEQFF
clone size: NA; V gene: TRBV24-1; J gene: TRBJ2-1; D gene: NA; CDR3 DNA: TGTGCCACCAGCGGGGGTCTCTACTCCTACAATGAGCAGTTCTTC; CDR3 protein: CATSGGLYSYNEQFF
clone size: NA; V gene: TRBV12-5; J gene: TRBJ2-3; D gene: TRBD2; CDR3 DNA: TGTGCTAGTGGTTCGGTCGGGAGGGCCTCGGATACGCAGTATTTT; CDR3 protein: CASGSVGRASDTQYF
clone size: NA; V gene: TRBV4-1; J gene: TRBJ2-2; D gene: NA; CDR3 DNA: TGCGCCAGCAGCCCAAGATATAGCGGCCAAACCCCGAACACCGGGGAGCTGTTTTTT; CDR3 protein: CASSPRYSGQTPNTGELFF
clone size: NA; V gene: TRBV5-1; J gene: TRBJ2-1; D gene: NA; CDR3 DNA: TGCGCCAGCAGCTTGAGACAGAACAATGAGCAGTTCTTC; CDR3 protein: CASSLRQNNEQFF
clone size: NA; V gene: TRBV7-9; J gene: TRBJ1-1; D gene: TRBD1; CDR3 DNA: TGTGCCAGCAGCTTCGGACAGGGTGGGATGAACACTGAAGCTTTCTTT; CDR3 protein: CASSFGQGGMNTEAFF
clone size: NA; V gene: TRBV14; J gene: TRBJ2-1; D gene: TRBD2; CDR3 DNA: TGTGCCAGCAGCCCAGGACTAGCGGCCCACTCCTACAATGAGCAGTTCTTC; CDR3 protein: CASSPGLAAHSYNEQFF
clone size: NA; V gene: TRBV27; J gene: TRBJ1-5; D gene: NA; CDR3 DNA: TGTGCCAGCAGACGCGGGGGTTCGAGTCAGCCCCAGCATTTT; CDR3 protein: CASRRGGSSQPQHF
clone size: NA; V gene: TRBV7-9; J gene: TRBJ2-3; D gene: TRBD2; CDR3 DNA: TGTGCCAGCAGCTTTTCCCCAGCGGGAGACCCCACAGATACGCAGTATTTT; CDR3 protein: CASSFSPAGDPTDTQYF
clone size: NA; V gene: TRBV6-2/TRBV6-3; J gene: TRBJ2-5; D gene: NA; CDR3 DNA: TGTGCCAGCAGTTCCTTGGGCAGTGAAGAGACCCAGTACTTC; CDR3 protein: CASSSLGSEETQYF
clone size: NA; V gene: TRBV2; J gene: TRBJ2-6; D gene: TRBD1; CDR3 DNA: TGTGCCAGCATTGGGACAGGGATTTCGGGGGCCAACGTCCTGACTTTC; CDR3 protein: CASIGTGISGANVLTF
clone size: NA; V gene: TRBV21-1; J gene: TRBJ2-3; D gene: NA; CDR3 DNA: TGTGCCAGCAGCAAAGCGGAGGACGCGGGACCTGCGCAGTATTTT; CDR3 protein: CASSKAEDAGPAQYF
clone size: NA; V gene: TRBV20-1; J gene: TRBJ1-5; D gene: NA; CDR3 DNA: TGCAGTGCTAGAGATAGTCAGCCCCAGCATTTT; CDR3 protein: CSARDSQPQHF
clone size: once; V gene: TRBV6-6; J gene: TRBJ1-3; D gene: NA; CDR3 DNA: TGTGCCAGCACCCTAAGTGAGGCCTCTGGAAACATCATATATTTT; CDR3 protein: CASTLSEASGNIIYF
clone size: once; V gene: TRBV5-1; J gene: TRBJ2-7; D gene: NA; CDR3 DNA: TGCGCCAGCAGCATCGGAAGCGGATCCTACGAGCAGTACTTC; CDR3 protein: CASSIGSGSYEQYF
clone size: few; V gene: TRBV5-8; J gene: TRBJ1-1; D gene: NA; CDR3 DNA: TGTGCCAGCTATCGAGAGACAGGCCACCTAAGATGGGTGAACACTGAAGCTTTCTTT; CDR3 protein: CASYRETGHLRWVNTEAFF
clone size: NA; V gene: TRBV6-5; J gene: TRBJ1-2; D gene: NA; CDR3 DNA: TGTGCCAGCAGTTACTCACCCAGGGCTGGCACCGGCAGCTACACCTTC; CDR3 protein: CASSYSPRAGTGSYTF
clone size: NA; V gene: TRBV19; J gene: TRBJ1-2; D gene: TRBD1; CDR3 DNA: TGTGCCAGTAGTGTCGGGACAGGGGGCGCGGGCGGCTACACCTTC; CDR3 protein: CASSVGTGGAGGYTF
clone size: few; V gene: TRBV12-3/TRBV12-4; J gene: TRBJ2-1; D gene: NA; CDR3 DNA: TGTGCCAGCAGTTTATCCGTGGAGCAGTTCTTC; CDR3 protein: CASSLSVEQFF
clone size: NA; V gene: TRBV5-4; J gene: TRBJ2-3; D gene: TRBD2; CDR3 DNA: TGTGCCGGAACCCCTAGCGGGGGTAGGGCAGATACGCAGTATTTT; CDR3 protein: CAGTPSGGRADTQYF
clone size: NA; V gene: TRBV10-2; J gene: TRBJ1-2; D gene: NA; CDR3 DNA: TGCGCCAGCAGTGAGGTTCGGGGTATCAATGGCTACACCTTC; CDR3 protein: CASSEVRGINGYTF
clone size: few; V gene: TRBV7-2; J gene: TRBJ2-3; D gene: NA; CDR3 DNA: TGTGCCAGCAGCCCGAGGCTTGGTACGCAGTATTTT; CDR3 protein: CASSPRLGTQYF
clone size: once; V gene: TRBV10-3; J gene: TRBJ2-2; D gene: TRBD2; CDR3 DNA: TGTGCCCCAGGACTAGCGGGGGGTAAAGAAGCCACCGGGGAGCTGTTTTTT; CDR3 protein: CAPGLAGGKEATGELFF
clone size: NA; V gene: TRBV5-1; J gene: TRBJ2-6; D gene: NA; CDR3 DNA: TGCGCCAGCAGGGATACGGGATCGGGGGCCAACGTCCTGACTTTC; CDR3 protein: CASRDTGSGANVLTF
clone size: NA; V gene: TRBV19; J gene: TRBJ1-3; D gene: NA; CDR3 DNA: TGTGCCAGTAGTATAGCTCAATCGGCTGGAAACACCATATATTTT; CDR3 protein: CASSIAQSAGNTIYF
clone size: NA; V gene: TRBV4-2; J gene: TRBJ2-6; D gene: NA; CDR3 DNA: TGTGCCAGCAGCCGCCAGGGCTCAGTTGGGGCCAACGTCCTGACTTTC; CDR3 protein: CASSRQGSVGANVLTF
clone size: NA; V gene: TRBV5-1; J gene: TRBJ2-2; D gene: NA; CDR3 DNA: TGCGCCAGCAGCTTGGGCAGCGGAACCACCGGGGAGCTGTTTTTT; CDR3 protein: CASSLGSGTTGELFF
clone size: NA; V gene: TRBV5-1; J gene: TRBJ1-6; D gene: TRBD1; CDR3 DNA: TGCGCCAGCAGCGCCACCCGGGACAGCCATGTGGGGGGTTCACCCCTCCACTTT; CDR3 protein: CASSATRDSHVGGSPLHF
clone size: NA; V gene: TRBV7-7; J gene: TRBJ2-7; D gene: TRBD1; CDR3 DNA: TGTGCCAGCAGCGAGAGGACAGGGGGTAGCTACGAGCAGTACTTC; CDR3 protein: CASSERTGGSYEQYF
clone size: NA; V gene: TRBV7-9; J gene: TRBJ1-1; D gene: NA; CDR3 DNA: TGTGCCAGCACCCTCTCGGGTGGAATGAACACTGAAGCTTTCTTT; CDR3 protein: CASTLSGGMNTEAFF